This record looks at one T cell receptor beta chain sequence and its context. Its target is not known. TCRdb's copy holds only in-frame clones and misses some; the assay was immunoSEQ multiplex PCR. The sample gives some 180,000 clones, approximately 88% of which show up once; less than 6% is in the top ten. CDR3 size: 15 residues. Trimming took 3 bases from V and 7 from J, leaving 13 bases between them. CDR1 and CDR2 (germline): MGHRA, YSYEKL. The data belong to a study of Ad26.COV2.S vaccination and SARS-CoV-2 variants. Findings and limits, study-wide: Marked by substantial breadth, spike-specific CD8+ and CD4+ T cell responses were reportedly seen after vaccination.

The chain is built from TRBV4-1 and TRBJ1-6, with D perhaps TRBD1 (5 bases). This receptor was identified in a human donor who had recovered from COVID-19. The material sequenced was peripheral blood, taken after recovery from COVID-19. In DNA, the CDR3 is TGCGCCAGCAGCCACCCGGGACTGGAGAATTCACCCCTCCACTTT. Protein product: CASSHPGLENSPLHF.